One T cell receptor beta chain is described in this entry. Some clones are missing from TCRdb's copy, which holds only in-frame ones; the method was immunoSEQ multiplex PCR. Of some 2.3 million clones detected, about 92% appear once; the ten largest clones hold about 0.41%. This sample is part of a study of shared clonotypes between healthy human individuals. V dropped 0 bases and J dropped 5 bases, with 8 bases sitting between them. This CDR3 has 13 amino acids. In germline, CDR1 is KGHSH, CDR2 LQKENI. The sample comprised naive CD4+ T cells from PBMCs. The subset denotes: CD45RA+ positively selected. The chain couples TRBV18 to TRBJ2-7, with D unresolved. The sequence was collected from a man between 18 and 29 years old in good health. Some clones in this sample may be carry-over from other donors' samples. CDR3 DNA: TGTGCCAGCTCACCACCCCAGAAAAACGAGCAGTACTTC. It specifies CASSPPQKNEQYF.